The entry below describes one T cell receptor beta chain. The data derive from a study of blood T cell repertoires in COVID-19. Turning to the study itself: The cDNA or gDNA used as material had been derived from T cells, B-cell-depleted T cells, or PBMCs.

CDR1 is ENHRY and CDR2 is SYGVKD in the germline V gene. The V end was cut by 6 bases, the J end by 1 base, with 19 bases between. There are 17 residues in the CDR3. Study processing details: Reference gene primers were amplified, and this amplification served to estimate nucleated cell counts. The assay was immunoSEQ multiplex PCR, and TCRdb's table has in-frame clones only and misses some. Clone size and V and J calls were adopted from that table, with D and trimming inferred from the DNA. The table lists around 100,000 clones, just under 85% of them singletons, with approximately 3.3% in the top ten.

Sequencing was done on a sample of peripheral blood. This chain uses TRBV10-3 with TRBJ1-3; D remains ambiguous. The sequence derives from an elderly woman with active or convalescent COVID-19. CDR3 protein: CAIRGILGALSGNTIYF. In nucleotides, the CDR3 is TGTGCCATCAGGGGTATCTTGGGAGCGTTATCTGGAAACACCATATATTTT.